This T cell receptor (beta chain) stems from a study of beta chain features in type 1 diabetes. Study outcomes and limitations: Shorter TCRB CDR3s, moderately but significantly so, were found in Type 1 diabetes patients in all four CD4+ subsets.

Expressed TCRB transcripts were sequenced, since all the RNA that had been isolated was reverse transcribed. Data came from immunoSEQ multiplex PCR; TCRdb stores just in-frame clones and leaves some out. The sample lists around 710,000 clones, around 11% seen once, with roughly 0.11% in the top ten. As for this clone: Its antigen is unknown.

Germline CDR1 reads SNHLY; CDR2 reads FYNNEI. The CDR3 consists of 15 residues. The V and J ends lost 3 bases and 5 bases respectively, with 16 bases between them. The clonotype comes from a man under 40 with type 1 diabetes. The chain uses TRBV2 and TRBJ2-5, with D tentatively TRBD1 or TRBD2 (5 bases each). Material: naive CD4+ T cells from blood. The CDR3 nucleotides are TGTGCCAGCAGTGAGATGGGGACCTTTGGGGAGACCCAGTACTTC. Amino acids: CASSEMGTFGETQYF.